These 20 T cell receptor beta chains came from one sample sequenced in a study of PD-1 blockade in classical Hodgkin lymphoma. As to time point: cycle 4 day 1 (C4D1), after about 6 weeks of nivolumab. Each of the patients experienced relapse following autologous stem cell transplantation, and their brentuximab vedotin exposure differed. Sequenced by immunoSEQ multiplex PCR; TCRdb stores in-frame clones only, minus some. Altogether about 93,000 clones are present, over 75% being singletons, with the ten largest covering over 7.5%. Sequences were derived from peripheral blood mononuclear cells (PBMCs), sampled before the fourth cycle of nivolumab. All receptors derive from a human donor with classical Hodgkin lymphoma.

The chain carries TRBV19 and TRBJ1-2; D is possibly TRBD1 (6 bases). Germline CDR1 reads LNHDA; CDR2 reads SQIVND (reference sequence). The CDR3 contains 14 residues. Trimming took off 3 bases at V and 3 bases at J, with 11 bases between the two ends. The CDR3 spells CASSIGDNHYGYTF. The CDR3 coding sequence is TGTGCCAGTAGTATCGGGGACAACCACTATGGCTACACCTTC.

CDR3 protein: CASSPTGSEQYF. The CDR3 region has the DNA TGTGCCAGCAGCCCGACAGGGAGCGAGCAGTACTTC. The rearrangement joins TRBV7-6 to TRBJ2-7; 7 bases match TRBD1. V lost 5 bases, J lost 6 bases, and 4 bases stayed unmatched. This CDR3 is 12 amino acids long. Germline assignment: CDR1 SGHVS and CDR2 FNYEAQ.

The genes are TRBV6-6 and TRBJ1-2; D remains ambiguous. The CDR3 is made up of 14 amino acids. Per germline, CDR1 MNHNY and CDR2 SVGAGI (reference sequence). Trimming removed 5 bases from V and 4 bases from J, with 14 bases in between. Here the CDR3 DNA reads TGTGCCAGCAGTACCTCAGGCCCTGTCTATGGCTACACCTTC. Its translation: CASSTSGPVYGYTF.

The chain uses TRBV28 and TRBJ2-7, with no clear D. Germline V gene lookup returns CDR1 MDHEN and CDR2 SYDVKM. V gave up 2 bases and J gave up 6 bases, with 11 bases separating them. This CDR3 spans 13 amino acids. In DNA form, the CDR3 reads TGTGCCAGCAGTTTAAAGATGGCTCTCGAGCAGTACTTC. Translated: CASSLKMALEQYF.

CDR3 loop: CASSPPSGGAAGELFF. Written as DNA, the CDR3 is TGTGCCAGCAGCCCACCTAGCGGGGGGGCGGCCGGGGAGCTGTTTTTT. The genes are TRBV7-3 and TRBJ2-2, with 12 nucleotides matching TRBD2. Losses at the gene ends were 5 bases for V and 6 bases for J; bases not matched to a gene: 7. The CDR3 is 16 amino acids. Germline CDR1 SGHTA, CDR2 FQGTGA. Full variable domain (remainder filled in from reference TRBV7-3 and TRBJ2-2): GAGVSQTPSNKVTEKGKYVELRCDPISGHTALYWYRQSLGQGPEFLIYFQGTGAADDSGLPNDRFFAVRPEGSVSTLKIQRTERGDSAVYLCASSPPSGGAAGELFFGEGSRLTVL.

The genes are TRBV5-1 and TRBJ2-7; 7 bases align to TRBD1. This CDR3 is built from 13 residues. Germline CDR1 is SGHRS and CDR2 is YFSETQ. V dropped 8 bases and J dropped 4; count of bases not matched to a gene: 9. The CDR3 reads CASSAGTVYEQYF. CDR3 nucleotide sequence: TGCGCCAGTTCGGCCGGGACAGTGTACGAGCAGTACTTC.

Notes on this clone: Other DNA variants within this sample encode the same CDR3. The V gene is TRBV5-1, the J gene TRBJ2-5; D may match TRBD1 or TRBD2 (5 bases each). V dropped 0 bases and J dropped 5 bases, with 11 bases sitting between them. From germline, CDR1 is SGHRS and CDR2 YFSETQ. The CDR3 consists of 14 residues. CDR3 sequence reads: CASSLGGRDETQYF. In nucleotides, the CDR3 is TGCGCCAGCAGCTTGGGGGGACGGGATGAGACCCAGTACTTC.

The chain employs TRBV2 and TRBJ2-5; D could derive from TRBD1 or TRBD2 (6 bases each). This CDR3 has 14 residues. The germline V gene encodes CDR1 SNHLY and CDR2 FYNNEI. V was trimmed by 6 bases and J by 1 base, leaving 12 bases between them. CDR3 in amino acids: CASSRGTIQETQYF. CDR3 DNA: TGTGCCAGCAGCCGCGGGACAATCCAAGAGACCCAGTACTTC. Looking up the rest from reference TRBV2 and TRBJ2-5 gives the full variable domain: EPEVTQTPSHQVTQMGQEVILRCVPISNHLYFYWYRQILGQKVEFLVSFYNNEISEKSEIFDDQFSVERPDGSNFTLKIRSTKLEDSAMYFCASSRGTIQETQYFGPGTRLLVL.

This clone was detected many times. This chain joins TRBV7-9 and TRBJ1-2; no clear D. CDR3 length equals 12 residues. V was trimmed by 5 bases and J by 4 bases, leaving 8 bases between them. Germline V gene data show CDR1 as SEHNR and CDR2 as FQNEAQ (reference sequence). CDR3: CASSRTLYGYTF. The CDR3 DNA sequence: TGTGCCAGCAGCCGGACCCTCTATGGCTACACCTTC.

The chain is built from TRBV7-9 and TRBJ2-7; D uncertain. Germline CDR1 reads SEHNR; CDR2 reads FQNEAQ (reference sequence). V gave up 3 bases and J gave up 2 bases, with 5 bases separating them. CDR3 length equals 12 residues. In DNA form, the CDR3 reads TGTGCCAGCAGCTTTGGAGCCTACGAGCAGTACTTC. Protein product: CASSFGAYEQYF.

The rearrangement joins TRBV30 to TRBJ1-2, with D possibly matching TRBD1 (5 bases). The V end lost 4 bases, the J end lost 8 bases, and 14 bases lay between the germline ends. Germline V gives CDR1 GTSNPN, CDR2 SVGIG (reference sequence). CDR3 length equals 12 residues. This CDR3 is CAWTGTPAGYTF. In nucleotides, the CDR3 is TGTGCCTGGACGGGGACCCCCGCAGGCTACACCTTC.

The V call is TRBV4-1, the J call TRBJ1-2; D may be TRBD1 (5 bases). Germline loops: CDR1 MGHRA, CDR2 YSYEKL. V was pared by 0 bases and J by 12 bases, with 8 bases between. The CDR3 loop spans 11 amino acids. DNA of the CDR3: TGCGCCAGCAGCCAAGACAGGGTAAACACCTTC. Its translation: CASSQDRVNTF.

The chain has TRBV5-1 and TRBJ2-7; TRBD2 might be the D (6 bases). Germline V CDR1 and CDR2: SGHRS, YFSETQ. The CDR3 is 14 amino acids. V lost 5 bases to trimming and J lost 4 bases, with 16 bases between them. The CDR3 loop is CASSAGSTSYEQYF. The CDR3 DNA reads as TGCGCCAGCAGTGCCGGGAGCACTTCTTACGAGCAGTACTTC.

This clone occurred a few times. This rearrangement joins TRBV6-4 to TRBJ1-1; perhaps TRBD1 as D (6 bases). Germline-derived CDR1 and CDR2 are MRHNA and SNTAGT. The CDR3 contains 14 residues. V lost 8 bases, J lost 7 bases, and 20 bases lay in between. In nucleotides, the CDR3 is TGTGCCAGCCGGGACACCTCTGTAGGGAGTGAAGCTTTCTTT. Encoded protein: CASRDTSVGSEAFF.

The chain links TRBV7-3 to TRBJ2-3, with 7 bases matching TRBD1. Per the germline V gene, CDR1 is SGHTA and CDR2 is FQGTGA. V was clipped by 6 bases and J by 2 bases; unmatched bases: 5. The CDR3 extends over 14 amino acids. Written as DNA, the CDR3 is TGTGCCAGCAGAGGGGGCGGATCCACAGATACGCAGTATTTT. Protein sequence: CASRGGGSTDTQYF.

This rearrangement joins TRBV19 to TRBJ2-2, with D unresolved. This CDR3 is built from 12 residues. Trimming cost V 2 bases and J 4 bases, with 2 bases left between them. Germline V gene data show CDR1 as LNHDA and CDR2 as SQIVND (reference sequence). CDR3 amino acids: CASSITTGELFF. CDR3 DNA: TGTGCCAGTAGTATAACCACCGGGGAGCTGTTTTTT.

The chain is built from TRBV7-9 and TRBJ2-1; 11 nucleotides match TRBD2. The V segment lost 0 bases and the J segment 7 bases; nucleotides outside the gene matches: 8. Germline CDR1 and CDR2: SEHNR and FQNEAQ (reference sequence). This CDR3 is built from 17 residues. The CDR3 sequence is CASSLAGGTSGGNEQFF. The CDR3 bases are TGTGCCAGCAGCTTAGCTGGGGGGACTAGCGGAGGGAATGAGCAGTTCTTC.

The DNA for the CDR3 is TGCGCCAGCAGCCAAGGGCGGGGGGAGCAGGAGACCCAGTACTTC. Encoded protein: CASSQGRGEQETQYF. The rearrangement uses TRBV4-1 and TRBJ2-5; 8 bases match TRBD2. The CDR3 extends over 15 amino acids. The germline gives CDR1 MGHRA, CDR2 YSYEKL. V lost 1 base and J lost 5; bases outside the gene matches: 6.

This clone was detected only a few times. The J gene is TRBJ2-7, the V gene TRBV12-5; 7 nucleotides align to TRBD1. Germline loops: CDR1 LGHNT, CDR2 FRNRAP. This CDR3 comprises 15 residues. The V and J ends lost 5 bases and 2 bases, in that order; junction bases with no gene match: 9. The CDR3, as DNA: TGTGCTAGTGGTGAATCCGGGACAGTCCCCTACGAGCAGTACTTC. Translated, it gives CASGESGTVPYEQYF.

The chain is built from TRBV7-9 and TRBJ1-5, with a weak D call TRBD1 (6 bases). The CDR3 extends over 13 amino acids. Germline V lookup: CDR1 SEHNR, CDR2 FQNEAQ (reference sequence). Trimming removed 4 bases from V and 6 bases from J, with 10 bases in between. CDR3 in amino acids: CASSSTGFQPQHF. The CDR3 nucleotides read TGTGCCAGCAGCTCAACAGGGTTTCAGCCCCAGCATTTT.